The T cell receptor (beta chain) under discussion was sequenced for a study of siplizumab effects on memory and regulatory T cells. Broader study findings: Only a minority of proliferating CD4+ or CD8+ clones had an assignable naive or memory phenotype, with roughly 75-95% lacking one. In unstimulated cells, naive T cells appeared more diverse than memory T cells and seemed major alloresponse contributors.

The CDR3 length is 12 residues. V was clipped by 7 bases and J by 7 bases, with 13 bases between them. Germline V gives CDR1 SQVTM, CDR2 ANQGSEA. Assay: immunoSEQ multiplex PCR; the TCRdb copy retains only in-frame clones and omits some. The table shows some 96,000 clones, with 94% occurring only once. This clone was counted between two and nine times. The antigen is not known. Specimen: non-Treg CD4+ T cells sorted from blood. This TCR was sampled from a human donor in good health. J is TRBJ2-2 and V is TRBV29-1; D remains ambiguous. CDR3 sequence: CSAGVGHGELFF. The DNA for the CDR3 is TGCAGCGCTGGGGTGGGTCACGGGGAGCTGTTTTTT.